The 22 T cell receptor beta chains presented below share a single source sample, sequenced in a study of blood T cell repertoires in COVID-19. TCRdb keeps only in-frame clones here, not all; method: immunoSEQ multiplex PCR. The table lists more than 50,000 clones, approximately 88% of them singletons. Sequenced material: peripheral blood. The receptors here all came from a human donor in a cohort sampled during active COVID-19.

V usage is TRBV29-1 and J usage is TRBJ2-4; TRBD1 might be the D (5 bases). Germline lookup yields CDR1 SQVTM and CDR2 ANQGSEA. This CDR3 spans 12 amino acids. V was trimmed by 4 bases and J by 5 bases, leaving 9 bases between them. The CDR3 bases are TGCAGCGTTGCATTAGGGGAAAACATTCAGTACTTC. Its translation: CSVALGENIQYF.

The V gene is TRBV5-1, the J gene TRBJ2-7; 10 bases agree with TRBD1. The length of the CDR3 is 14 residues. Germline V gives CDR1 SGHRS, CDR2 YFSETQ. V trimming: 4 bases; J trimming: 3 bases; junction bases outside the gene matches: 4. The CDR3 DNA reads TGCGCCAGCAGCCCGGACAGGGGGGGCTACGAGCAGTACTTC. Translation: CASSPDRGGYEQYF.

This clone showed up just once. The chain uses TRBV6-5 and TRBJ2-6; D gene unclear. Germline CDR1 reads MNHEY; CDR2 reads SVGAGI. The CDR3 loop spans 15 amino acids. Deletions cut 1 base from V and 0 bases from J, with 4 bases between. This CDR3 is CASSYFHSGANVLTF. CDR3 DNA: TGTGCCAGCAGTTACTTCCACTCTGGGGCCAACGTCCTGACTTTC.

This sequence joins TRBV4-2 and TRBJ2-1; the match to TRBD2 covers 13 bases. Germline CDR1 LGHNA, CDR2 YNFKEQ. The J segment lost 5 bases and the V segment lost 5 bases, leaving 9 bases of the junction unmatched. This CDR3 is 17 amino acids long. CDR3 DNA sequence: TGTGCCAGCAGCTACCTCCCGACTAGCGGGGGGAACAATGAGCAGTTCTTC. Its translation: CASSYLPTSGGNNEQFF.

The chain employs TRBV15 and TRBJ1-3; 7 nucleotides align to TRBD1. Germline CDR1 LNHNV, CDR2 YYDKDF (reference sequence). The CDR3 spans 16 residues. V lost 5 bases and J lost 0; bases outside the gene matches: 7. The CDR3 DNA follows: TGTGCCACCAGCTACCGGGACAGCGGCTCTGGAAACACCATATATTTT. Amino acids: CATSYRDSGSGNTIYF.

The chain carries TRBV7-2 and TRBJ2-3; D gene ambiguous. With 3 bases removed from V and 2 bases from J, the gap between germline ends came to 12 bases. CDR3 length equals 15 residues. Germline CDR1 reads SGHTA; CDR2 reads FQGNSA. Here the CDR3 reads CASSFTDLNTDTQYF. The CDR3 DNA reads TGTGCCAGCAGCTTTACAGATCTTAACACAGATACGCAGTATTTT. Together with reference TRBV7-2 and TRBJ2-3, the CDR3 gives the full variable domain: GAGVSQSPSNKVTEKGKDVELRCDPISGHTALYWYRQSLGQGLEFLIYFQGNSAPDKSGLPSDRFSAERTGGSVSTLTIQRTQQEDSAVYLCASSFTDLNTDTQYFGPGTRLTVL.

This chain joins TRBV7-9 and TRBJ1-1; no clear D gene. The V end lost 4 bases, the J end lost 6 bases, and 9 bases lay between the germline ends. Germline assignment: CDR1 SEHNR and CDR2 FQNEAQ (reference sequence). The CDR3 is 12 residues long. CDR3 region: CASSSREAEAFF. In DNA form, the CDR3 reads TGTGCCAGCAGCTCAAGGGAGGCTGAAGCTTTCTTT.

This sequence joins TRBV3-1 (or the pseudogene TRBV3-2) and TRBJ2-7; 7 nucleotides align to TRBD2. V was clipped by 4 bases and J by 7 bases; unmatched bases: 13. This CDR3 spans 15 amino acids. CDR1 LGHDT and CDR2 YNNKEL come from the germline V gene (reference sequence). The CDR3 DNA reads as TGTGCCAGCAGCCTAAAAACGGGAGGCGGGGGAGAGCAGTACTTC. As protein: CASSLKTGGGGEQYF.

The chain couples TRBV6-2 or TRBV6-3 to TRBJ2-5, with 7 positions matching TRBD2. V trimming: 2 bases; J trimming: 4 bases; junction bases outside the gene matches: 7. The germline V gene has CDR1 MNHEY and CDR2 SVGEGT. This CDR3 has 15 residues. This CDR3 reads CASSYRPWEGETQYF. DNA for the CDR3: TGTGCCAGCAGTTACCGTCCCTGGGAGGGAGAGACCCAGTACTTC.

This sequence joins TRBV7-2 and TRBJ2-1, with D possibly TRBD2 on 5 matching bases. Germline assignment: CDR1 SGHTA and CDR2 FQGNSA. This CDR3 has 16 amino acids. V was cut by 3 bases and J by 0 bases, with 12 bases left in between. CDR3: CASSLAAVSSYNEQFF. The CDR3 DNA reads TGTGCCAGCAGCTTGGCAGCGGTGAGCTCCTACAATGAGCAGTTCTTC.

The rearrangement links TRBV5-1 to TRBJ2-1; D is unclear. The germline V gene encodes CDR1 SGHRS and CDR2 YFSETQ. V was shortened by 2 bases and J by 5 bases, with 14 bases between the two germline ends. CDR3 size: 15 residues. The CDR3 is CASSFDPAAHNEQFF. CDR3 DNA: TGCGCCAGCAGCTTCGACCCCGCGGCACACAATGAGCAGTTCTTC.

This chain joins TRBV25-1 and TRBJ1-1; D unresolved. V lost 1 base and J lost 1, with 4 bases in between. The germline gives CDR1 MGHDK, CDR2 SYGVNS. There are 13 residues in the CDR3. The CDR3 DNA follows: TGTGCCAGCAGTGAATCTTGGAACACTGAAGCTTTCTTT. It specifies CASSESWNTEAFF.

This chain connects TRBV12-3 or TRBV12-4 to TRBJ1-2, with 7 nucleotides matching TRBD1. J lost 6 bases, V lost 6 bases, and 7 bases had no gene match. CDR3 length: 13 amino acids. As DNA, the CDR3 is TGTGCCAGCAGACAGGGGACAAGGGATGGCTACACCTTC. It encodes CASRQGTRDGYTF.

The chain links TRBV19 to TRBJ1-1; 7 bases agree with TRBD1. Unmatched junction bases numbered 7, after V lost 5 bases and J lost 4 bases. The CDR3 has 14 amino acids. CDR1 and CDR2 from the germline V gene are LNHDA and SQIVND (reference sequence). In DNA form, the CDR3 reads TGTGCCAGTAGTTGGGGGACAGAGTTCACTGAAGCTTTCTTT. This gives the protein CASSWGTEFTEAFF.

The chain uses TRBV28 and TRBJ1-2; tentatively, D is TRBD1 (6 bases). The CDR3 length is 11 residues. Germline V gene data show CDR1 as MDHEN and CDR2 as SYDVKM. The germline V and J ends were trimmed by 8 bases and 5 bases, with 9 bases remaining between them. CDR3 sequence (DNA): TGTGCCAGCCGCAGGGGTTATGGCTACACCTTC. Translation: CASRRGYGYTF.

This chain links TRBV28 with TRBJ2-5; perhaps TRBD2 as D (6 bases). This CDR3 is 14 amino acids long. The germline CDR1 and CDR2 sequences are MDHEN and SYDVKM. Trimming stripped 3 bases from V and 5 bases from J, with 13 bases between. The CDR3 loop is CASSFRLRGETQYF. The CDR3 nucleotides are TGTGCCAGCAGTTTTCGACTCCGGGGGGAGACCCAGTACTTC.

The rearrangement uses TRBV24-1 and TRBJ1-1; D uncertain. Trimming pared 4 bases from V and 8 bases from J, leaving 34 bases between. Germline CDR1 reads KGHDR; CDR2 reads SFDVKD. This CDR3 region has 20 residues. The CDR3 DNA reads as TGTGCCACCAGTGACCCGACTAGGCAATGCGAGGTTACGTCAACCTTGGAAGCTTTCTTT. It is translated as CATSDPTRQCEVTSTLEAFF.

The V call is TRBV4-3, the J call TRBJ2-7; the D gene is possibly TRBD2 (6 bases). Germline V gives CDR1 LGHNA, CDR2 YSLEER. The CDR3 length is 15 residues. V was cut by 1 base and J by 1 base, with 11 bases left in between. This CDR3 reads CASSQGTGESYEQYF. Here the CDR3 DNA reads TGCGCCAGCAGCCAAGGAACGGGGGAGTCCTACGAGCAGTACTTC.

In DNA form, the CDR3 reads TGTGCCAGCAGTTCCGGGACAGGTGGGAACAATGAGCAGTTCTTC. Its protein is CASSSGTGGNNEQFF. This chain uses TRBV27 with TRBJ2-1; 8 nucleotides line up with TRBD1. The CDR3 runs 15 residues. CDR1 is MNHEY and CDR2 is SMNVEV in the germline V gene (reference sequence). V lost 4 bases to trimming and J lost 5 bases; unmatched junction nucleotides: 7.

The CDR3 protein is CASSLEGYGTEAFF. CDR3 sequence (DNA): TGCGCCAGCAGCTTGGAGGGGTACGGCACTGAAGCTTTCTTT. J is TRBJ1-1 and V is TRBV5-1; weak D call: TRBD1 (5 bases). The germline gives CDR1 SGHRS, CDR2 YFSETQ. V gave up 0 bases and J gave up 4 bases, with 10 bases separating them. The CDR3 spans 14 residues.

There are a few counts of this clone. The chain is built from TRBV7-8 and TRBJ1-5; D is unclear. Trimming shortened V by 5 bases and J by 0 bases, and 14 bases separated the two germline ends. This CDR3 contains 16 residues. Germline CDR1 SGHVS, CDR2 FQNEAQ. For the CDR3, the DNA is TGTGCCAGCAGCCCACGGGGTAAGCATAGCAATCAGCCCCAGCATTTT. This translates into CASSPRGKHSNQPQHF.

The V gene is TRBV28, the J gene TRBJ1-5, with D perhaps TRBD1 (6 bases). Germline V gene data show CDR1 as MDHEN and CDR2 as SYDVKM. V was cut by 7 bases and J by 7 bases, with 29 bases left in between. The CDR3 is 18 amino acids. CDR3: CASTPPAGTGILGQPQHF. The CDR3 DNA reads as TGTGCCAGCACCCCGCCCGCTGGCACAGGGATATTAGGACAGCCCCAGCATTTT.